This T cell receptor (beta chain) was retrieved from a study of blood T cell repertoires in COVID-19. Clones were sequenced by immunoSEQ multiplex PCR, and TCRdb holds only the in-frame ones, with some missing. There are tens of thousands of clones in the sample; about 83% occur only once, and 1.6% lies in the top ten. CDR3 length equals 20 residues. In germline, CDR1 is SGHVS, CDR2 FQNEAQ. With 1 base clipped from V and 0 bases from J, the junction kept 15 bases outside the gene matches. The source material was peripheral blood. This sequence originates from a man in his forties or fifties with acute or convalescent COVID-19. The J gene is TRBJ2-4, the V gene TRBV7-8; 7 bases map to TRBD2. The CDR3 nucleotides read TGTGCCAGCAGCTTAGTGAGGACGGGGGGAAGACTACTAGCCAAAAACATTCAGTACTTC. This translates into CASSLVRTGGRLLAKNIQYF. Looking up the rest from reference TRBV7-8 and TRBJ2-4 gives the full variable domain: GAGVSQSPRYKVAKRGQDVALRCDPISGHVSLFWYQQALGQGPEFLTYFQNEAQLDKSGLPSDRFFAERPEGSVSTLKIQRTQQEDSAVYLCASSLVRTGGRLLAKNIQYFGAGTRLSVL.